This is a list of T cell receptor beta chains from one sample in a study of shared clonotypes between healthy human individuals. Sequencing was performed with immunoSEQ multiplex PCR; in TCRdb, only in-frame clones are kept and a portion is missing. Of about 1.9 million clones listed, roughly 95% are singletons. The sequenced sample consisted of naive CD8+ T cells from PBMCs. Receptors were obtained from a man aged 18 to 29 in good health. Some clones in this sample may be carry-over from other donors' samples. CDR3s include the opening cysteine and the closing phenylalanine or tryptophan. The D gene is left open where the match is weak. Only some rows state a clone size, as once, few, many or a class for expanded clones.

abundance	d_gene	j_gene	v_gene	CDR3aa	CDR3nt
NA	NA	TRBJ1-2	TRBV7-9	CASSFSRPDYGYTF	TGTGCCAGCAGCTTTTCCCGTCCGGACTATGGCTACACCTTC
NA	NA	TRBJ2-1	TRBV19	CASSSTRGMSDEQFF	TGTGCCAGTAGTTCAACTAGGGGGATGAGCGATGAGCAGTTCTTC
NA	NA	TRBJ2-7	TRBV27	CASSPLYGTAYEQYF	TGTGCCAGCAGTCCCCTTTACGGGACCGCCTACGAGCAGTACTTC
NA	NA	TRBJ2-7	TRBV6-5	CASSPETTAYEQYF	TGTGCCAGCAGCCCGGAGACTACGGCCTACGAGCAGTACTTC
NA	NA	TRBJ2-5	TRBV7-9	CARGAQYF	TGTGCCAGGGGAGCCCAGTACTTC
once	NA	TRBJ2-7	TRBV5-4	CASSLPGLGYEQYF	TGTGCCAGCAGCCTGCCGGGACTCGGCTACGAGCAGTACTTC
NA	TRBD2	TRBJ2-7	TRBV7-3	CASSFAGTSEHSYEQYF	TGTGCCAGCAGCTTCGCAGGGACTAGCGAACACTCCTACGAGCAGTACTTC
once	NA	TRBJ2-1	TRBV7-9	CASSEEAYLNEQFF	TGTGCCAGCAGCGAGGAGGCCTACCTCAATGAGCAGTTCTTC
NA	NA	TRBJ1-3	TRBV19	CASSIGLENTIYF	TGTGCCAGTAGTATCGGGCTTGAAAACACCATATATTTT
NA	TRBD1	TRBJ2-7	TRBV6-6	CASRGDRVHEQYF	TGTGCCAGCCGAGGGGACAGGGTTCACGAGCAGTACTTC
NA	TRBD2	TRBJ2-7	TRBV27	CASSQLLAGGPYEQYF	TGTGCCAGCAGTCAGCTCCTAGCGGGAGGCCCCTACGAGCAGTACTTC
once	NA	TRBJ2-1	TRBV7-2	CASSSGTYNEQFF	TGTGCCAGCAGCTCCGGGACATACAATGAGCAGTTCTTC
NA	TRBD2	TRBJ2-2	TRBV2	CASKERGTGELFF	TGTGCCAGCAAAGAGCGGGGAACCGGGGAGCTGTTTTTT
NA	NA	TRBJ2-7	TRBV2	CASIAIGGGYEQYF	TGTGCCAGCATCGCCATAGGTGGTGGCTACGAGCAGTACTTC
NA	NA	TRBJ2-7	TRBV28	CASNPPWVGEQYF	TGTGCCAGCAACCCTCCCTGGGTAGGCGAGCAGTACTTC
few	TRBD1	TRBJ1-1	TRBV9	CASSARTGRRNTEAFF	TGTGCCAGCAGCGCACGGACAGGGAGGAGGAACACTGAAGCTTTCTTT
NA	NA	TRBJ2-6	TRBV7-3	CASSLPGAGANVLTF	TGTGCCAGCAGCTTACCGGGAGCTGGGGCCAACGTCCTGACTTTC
NA	TRBD1	TRBJ2-1	TRBV7-8	CASSLVGQPHNEQFF	TGTGCCAGCAGCTTAGTGGGACAGCCACACAATGAGCAGTTCTTC
NA	NA	TRBJ2-7	TRBV5-6	CASSLAPLVGEQYF	TGTGCCAGCAGCTTGGCCCCACTGGTCGGCGAGCAGTACTTC
NA	TRBD2	TRBJ2-1	TRBV4-3	CASSQTSAREQFF	TGCGCCAGCAGCCAGACTAGCGCCCGGGAGCAGTTCTTC
NA	TRBD1	TRBJ1-1	TRBV5-1	CASSLWQGGTEAFF	TGCGCCAGCAGCTTGTGGCAGGGGGGGACTGAAGCTTTCTTT
NA	NA	TRBJ1-2	TRBV11-2	CASSLGTAYGYTF	TGTGCCAGCAGCTTAGGGACGGCTTACGGCTACACCTTC
NA	NA	TRBJ1-2	TRBV13	CASSGDLTGVFPRRGGYTF	TGTGCCAGCAGCGGAGACTTGACCGGGGTATTTCCTCGACGAGGTGGCTACACCTTC
NA	NA	TRBJ2-7	TRBV11-2	CASSLVGQPPYEQYF	TGTGCCAGCAGCTTAGTTGGTCAGCCCCCCTACGAGCAGTACTTC
NA	NA	TRBJ1-5	TRBV27	CASSSRVSQPQHF	TGTGCCAGCAGTTCACGGGTCTCTCAGCCCCAGCATTTT
few	TRBD1	TRBJ1-5	TRBV6-4	CASRTGQYSNQPQHF	TGTGCCAGCAGAACGGGACAGTATAGCAATCAGCCCCAGCATTTT
NA	NA	TRBJ2-7	TRBV9	CASSPRPGDEQYF	TGTGCCAGCAGCCCGAGGCCCGGGGACGAGCAGTACTTC
NA	NA	TRBJ2-7	TRBV5-6	CASSWGEYEQYF	TGTGCCAGCAGCTGGGGAGAGTACGAGCAGTACTTC
once	TRBD1	TRBJ1-1	TRBV2	CASGPLDRGTEAFF	TGTGCCAGCGGACCACTGGACAGGGGCACTGAAGCTTTCTTT
NA	NA	TRBJ2-7	TRBV6-6	CASSYSRGHEQYF	TGTGCCAGCAGTTACTCGAGGGGCCACGAGCAGTACTTC
NA	NA	TRBJ1-5	TRBV19	CASTQGLMGEYPNQPQHF	TGTGCCAGTACGCAGGGATTAATGGGGGAATATCCAAATCAGCCCCAGCATTTT
NA	NA	TRBJ1-4	TRBV2	CASSEGGWDEKLFF	TGTGCCAGCAGTGAAGGAGGCTGGGATGAAAAACTGTTTTTT
NA	NA	TRBJ2-7	TRBV5-1	CASSLEGSYEQYF	TGCGCCAGCAGCTTGGAGGGTTCCTACGAGCAGTACTTC
NA	NA	TRBJ2-7	TRBV27	CASSLLRGGYEQYF	TGTGCCAGCAGTTTATTGAGGGGTGGGTACGAGCAGTACTTC
NA	NA	TRBJ2-7	TRBV5-1	CASSLKAGDLTEQYF	TGCGCCAGCAGCTTGAAGGCAGGGGATTTAACCGAGCAGTACTTC
NA	NA	TRBJ1-5	TRBV4-3	CASSQDYSQPQHF	TGCGCCAGCAGCCAAGATTATTCTCAGCCCCAGCATTTT